The following is a TCR beta chain sequence with its context. This clonotype was seen more than once but under ten times. What antigen it recognizes has not been identified. No much larger clone exists at a distance of one base, and base qualities are not known. The protocol used for the library was 5' RACE. TCRdb shows the sequencer as Illumina HiSeq 2500. The second PCR ran for roughly 7 to 11 cycles and used a J-beta primer mix along with a sample-barcoded 5' primer. A template-switch 5' adaptor carrying 12 random nucleotides introduced a unique molecular identifier onto each TCR beta cDNA molecule. At least 3 million CDR3-containing paired-end reads were obtained from each sample. First-strand cDNA synthesis was performed from all RNA using the Mint cDNA synthesis kit, with priming by a TRBC-specific oligonucleotide. Following uracil-DNA glycosylase treatment, all cDNA underwent a first 18-cycle PCR with the universal primers M1SS and BC2_uni_R. For the original study's pipeline: For normalization, 1 million high-quality reads were randomly selected from each sample, with every read carrying a distinct molecular identifier. Instead of being binned into consensus sequences, reads with shared molecular identifiers were discarded. MiTCR, with a Q25 quality threshold and the strictest error-elimination algorithm, was used for CDR3 identification, clonotype clustering and error correction. A nonparametric unseen species model with Euler transformation was used to estimate a lower bound on total TCR beta diversity. TCRdb trimmed public reads at Q25 via fastp, called clones via MiXCR and kept in-frame beta chains. One record per CDR3 amino acid sequence lists the most common genes and DNA. These V and J calls originate from TCRdb's pipeline instead of the authors' own analysis. The sample table shows about 1.4 million distinct CDR3 sequences, and roughly 59% are seen once. The top ten constitute 5% to 7% of the sample.

This sample was included in a study of blood T cells in healthy people across ages (dated by TCRdb to the mid-2010s). Broadly, across the study: In model experiments, template switching captured about one uniquely barcoded TCR beta cDNA molecule for every two T cells. Using deep sequencing normalized with unique cDNA molecular identifiers, the study measured how TCR beta repertoire diversity changes with age. To avoid experimental bias, donors of different ages were randomly spread across the sequencing lanes. Four age groups were formed from the donors: young (average approximately 15 years), middle-aged (roughly 38), aged (roughly 59) and long-lived (82). The study analyzed two additional independent replicas of 1 million unique cDNA reads from the same blood draw for two donors, one aged 18 to 29 and one aged 80 or older. Results the study describes overall, beyond this receptor: As age increased, observed TCR beta diversity per million T cells dropped in a roughly linear way, and a significant reduction was already evident by age 40. The CMV infection status of donors was not known, potentially confounding age-related changes in expanded clonotypes. Compared with the aged group, more naive CD4+ T cells, fewer expanded clones and increased TCR diversity were shown by the long-lived group, suggesting age selection. Observed TCR beta diversity correlated strongly with the percentage of naive T cells measured by flow cytometry. Estimates of total diversity based on one million sequenced T cells were regarded as lower bounds and as underestimates. Bulk unsorted PBMC profiling prevented conclusive comparison of naive and antigen-experienced compartments.

The roughly 39 donors, aged 6 to 90 years, were systemically healthy Caucasian individuals from Russia. Each donor gave around 9.9 milliliters of peripheral blood, collected into EDTA-treated Vacutainer tubes. Ficoll-Paque density-gradient centrifugation was used to isolate PBMCs, with at least 7 million per sample. Total RNA, at least 5 micrograms per sample, was extracted from PBMCs with Trizol reagent. Naive CD45RAhigh/CD27high T cell percentages were measured by flow cytometry on a PBMC aliquot from every donor. V is cut by 11 bases and J by 8 bases, and the space between the germline ends is 18 bases. The CDR3 measures 13 amino acids from cysteine to phenylalanine. The entry retains the CDR3 DNA only, 39 bases that are in frame from base 1. Via the germline V gene, CDR1 is MGHDK and CDR2 SYGVNS.

Sequencing used blood. In this chain, TRBV25-1 is recombined with TRBJ1-4; there is no confident call for the D gene. This receptor was identified in a man younger than 30 in good health. The nucleotide sequence reads TGTGCCCACGGAACGGAAACTGGCGAAAAACTGTTTTTT. Its coded protein is CAHGTETGEKLFF.